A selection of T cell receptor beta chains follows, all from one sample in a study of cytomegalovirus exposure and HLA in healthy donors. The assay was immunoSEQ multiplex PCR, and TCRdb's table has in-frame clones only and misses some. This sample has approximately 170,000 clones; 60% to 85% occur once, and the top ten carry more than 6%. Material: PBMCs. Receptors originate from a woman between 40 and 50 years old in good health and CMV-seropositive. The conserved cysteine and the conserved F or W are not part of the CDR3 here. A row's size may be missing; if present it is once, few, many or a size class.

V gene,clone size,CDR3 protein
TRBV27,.,ASSNRGRGETQY
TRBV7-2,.,ASSLARGYEQY
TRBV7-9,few,ASTRQGSGNTIY
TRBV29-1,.,SVEDLQGSDGYT
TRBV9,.,ASSVDLGGPNTGELF
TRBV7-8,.,ASSLAGGLGEQY
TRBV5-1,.,ASSVGAGQTGQETQY
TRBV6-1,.,ASSIGSHQPQH
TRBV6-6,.,ASSYSRQGNGYT
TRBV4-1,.,ASSQEPSEGYEQY
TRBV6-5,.,ATQRSPPEKLF
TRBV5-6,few,ASSRGQGGKEKLF
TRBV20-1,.,SAGRTDTQY
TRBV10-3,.,AIRSGSTDTQY
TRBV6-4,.,ASSDPGQGTYGYT
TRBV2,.,ASSETADTEAF
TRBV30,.,AWNQGTGKNQPQH
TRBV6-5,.,ADGTREHEQY
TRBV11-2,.,ASSVRGTGMETQY
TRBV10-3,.,AITKGQGYGELF
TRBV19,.,ASSTEDQPQH
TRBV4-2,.,ASSQETSGGQREQF
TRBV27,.,ASSFAGGGEQY
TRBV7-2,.,ASSARWDRVGYNEQF
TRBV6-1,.,ASKSGTSISPLH
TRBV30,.,AWSPGGGTEAF
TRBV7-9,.,ASSQSGMGGLT
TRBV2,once,ASSTRGTEAF
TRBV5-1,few,ASSLGGSVEQF
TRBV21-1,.,ASSKFTKKDTDTQY
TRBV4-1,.,ASSQESTYSGANGLT
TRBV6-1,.,ASSLTGSLDQPQH
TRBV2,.,ASLGLPGQGNQPQH
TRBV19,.,ASSIKTGQGLSAQH
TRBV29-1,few,SVGTGGWITEAF
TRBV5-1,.,ASSITGGRTEAF
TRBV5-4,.,ASSPSPRSNTGELF
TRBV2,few,ASKISGGAGEQF